These 20 T cell receptor beta chains were all obtained from the same sample, sequenced in a study of Graves' ophthalmopathy and Graves' hyperthyroidism. As the template, RNA transcripts were used to amplify TCR beta CDR3 regions. First-round RT-PCR employed HTBI primers, with a second-round multiplex PCR after it. TCRdb processed the multiplex PCR reads anew with MiXCR; each CDR3 protein has one entry. The sample gives 650,000 to 900,000 distinct CDR3 sequences, 40% of which show up once; roughly 46% is in the top ten. Sequenced: peripheral blood. These receptor sequences come from an adult man with Graves' ophthalmopathy.

In this sample, this clonotype turned up many times. This rearrangement joins TRBV7-9 to TRBJ2-5; D is ambiguous. This CDR3 contains 12 residues. Germline V gene lookup returns CDR1 SEHNR and CDR2 FQNEAQ (reference sequence). V was clipped by 4 bases and J by 1 base, with 4 bases between them. CDR3 region: CASSSSQETQYF. In nucleotides, the CDR3 is TGTGCCAGCAGCTCCTCCCAAGAGACCCAGTACTTC. Full variable domain (rest looked up from reference TRBV7-9 and TRBJ2-5): DTGVSQNPRHKITKRGQNVTFRCDPISEHNRLYWYRQTLGQGPEFLTYFQNEAQLEKSRLLSDRFSAERPKGSFSTLEIQRTEQGDSAMYLCASSSSQETQYFGPGTRLLVL.

This clonotype was observed many times. The chain has TRBV25-1 and TRBJ1-1, with D possibly TRBD1 on 6 matching bases. V lost 3 bases to trimming and J lost 1 base, with 12 bases between them. The CDR3 is made up of 15 amino acids. Germline-derived CDR1 and CDR2 are MGHDK and SYGVNS. The CDR3 region is CASSDAGVKNTEAFF. DNA of the CDR3: TGTGCCAGCAGTGATGCAGGGGTAAAGAACACTGAAGCTTTCTTT. Drawing the rest from reference TRBV25-1 and TRBJ1-1, the complete variable domain is EADIYQTPRYLVIGTGKKITLECSQTMGHDKMYWYQQDPGMELHLIHYSYGVNSTEKGDLSSESTVSRIRTEHFPLTLESARPSHTSQYLCASSDAGVKNTEAFFGQGTRLTVV.

This clonotype was seen once. This is likely a read error, given that the CDR3 carries no conserved phenylalanine or tryptophan at its end. The rearrangement joins TRBV7-2 to TRBJ2-3, with 7 nucleotides matching TRBD2. From germline, CDR1 is SGHTA and CDR2 FQGNSA. Trimming at V came to 4 bases and at J to 2 bases, leaving 3 bases not matched to a gene. This CDR3 spans 14 amino acids. The CDR3 loop reads CASSWEGYTDTQYC. The CDR3 nucleotides are TGTGCCAGCAGCTGGGAGGGATACACAGATACGCAGTATTGT.

This clonotype was detected a few times. The J gene is TRBJ1-5, the V gene TRBV12-3 or TRBV12-4, with D perhaps matching TRBD1 (6 bases). The CDR3 consists of 14 residues. Trimming left V 8 bases short and J 3 bases short, with 14 bases between. The DNA for the CDR3 is TGTGCCAGCCGACGGACAGCAGCCAATCAGCCCCAGCATTTT. This gives the protein CASRRTAANQPQHF.

A note on this clonotype: This CDR3 fails to terminate in the conserved phenylalanine or tryptophan, so it likely reflects a read error. The chain is built from TRBV10-3 and TRBJ2-5, with TRBD2 identical over 7 bases. The germline V gene encodes CDR1 ENHRY and CDR2 SYGVKD. Trimming cost V 10 bases and J 4 bases; bases outside gene matches: 15. CDR3 length: 15 amino acids. CDR3 protein: CASSSPGRAGETQYL. DNA for the CDR3: TGTGCCAGCAGCTCACCAGGGAGGGCCGGAGAGACCCAGTACCTC.

This rearrangement joins TRBV24-1 to TRBJ1-5, with TRBD1 as a possible D gene (6 bases). The CDR3 has 13 amino acids. CDR1 and CDR2 from the germline V gene are KGHDR and SFDVKD. V lost 11 bases to trimming and J lost 7 bases, with 17 bases between them. The CDR3 sequence: CASSQGQRQPQHF. CDR3 nucleotides: TGTGCCAGCTCACAGGGTCAAAGACAGCCCCAGCATTTT.

This clonotype occurred many times. V gene TRBV7-2 combines with J gene TRBJ2-5, with D uncertain. V lost 0 bases and J lost 0, with 2 bases in between. CDR3 length: 13 amino acids. The V gene's germline CDR1 is SGHTA and CDR2 FQGNSA. The CDR3 loop is CASSLAYQETQYF. As DNA, the CDR3 is TGTGCCAGCAGCTTAGCGTACCAAGAGACCCAGTACTTC.

This clonotype was observed a single time. This chain uses TRBV29-1 with TRBJ1-1, with D unclear. This CDR3 spans 12 amino acids. CDR1 is SQVTM, CDR2 ANQGSEA, per germline. V was cut by 4 bases and J by 10 bases, with 16 bases left in between. The CDR3 sequence: CSVGRRLSGAFF. The CDR3 DNA reads as TGCAGCGTTGGACGGAGGCTATCGGGAGCTTTCTTT. The full variable domain, its missing parts supplied by reference TRBV29-1 and TRBJ1-1, is SAVISQKPSRDICQRGTSLTIQCQVDSQVTMMFWYRQQPGQSLTLIATANQGSEATYESGFVIDKFPISRPNLTFSTLTVSNMSPEDSSIYLCSVGRRLSGAFFGQGTRLTVV.

In its sample, this clonotype was seen many times. CDR3: CASSDRGAQETQYF. CDR3 in DNA: TGTGCCAGTAGTGATCGGGGGGCTCAAGAGACCCAGTACTTC. The V and J genes are TRBV19 and TRBJ2-5; tentatively, D is TRBD2 (7 bases). V shed 5 bases and J shed 2 bases, with 12 bases lying between them. This CDR3 contains 14 residues. The germline CDR1 and CDR2 sequences are LNHDA and SQIVND (reference sequence).

Regarding this clonotype: The junction departs from germline at one end; a sequencing error may be responsible. The V and J genes are TRBV11-3 and TRBJ2-7, with a tentative D call TRBD2 (5 bases). This CDR3 comprises 12 residues. The germline CDR1 and CDR2 sequences are SGHNT and YENEEA. Here the CDR3 reads CAGSFAGYEQYF. CDR3 DNA: TGTGCCGGCAGCTTTGCGGGTTACGAGCAGTACTTC. Full variable domain (missing parts from reference TRBV11-3 and TRBJ2-7): EAGVVQSPRYKIIEKKQPVAFWCNPISGHNTLYWYLQNLGQGPELLIRYENEEAVDDSQLPKDRFSAERLKGVDSTLKIQPAELGDSAVYLCAGSFAGYEQYFGPGTRLTVT.

This clonotype was seen more than once but under ten times. The J gene is TRBJ1-4, the V gene TRBV7-9; D unresolved. V was shortened by 3 bases and J by 2 bases, with 10 bases between the two germline ends. The length of the CDR3 is 15 residues. The germline CDR1 and CDR2 sequences are SEHNR and FQNEAQ (reference sequence). CDR3 DNA sequence: TGTGCCAGCAGCTTGGGCGGCGGCACTAATGAAAAACTGTTTTTT. Translated: CASSLGGGTNEKLFF.

A few counts support this clonotype. The chain is built from TRBV9 and TRBJ1-3, with unresolved D. The CDR3 contains 16 residues. V lost 0 bases and J lost 0, with 10 bases in between. Germline V gives CDR1 SGDLS, CDR2 YYNGEE. CDR3 bases: TGTGCCAGCAGCGTAGGTTCCGCGATCTCTGGAAACACCATATATTTT. This encodes CASSVGSAISGNTIYF.

This chain connects TRBV9 to TRBJ1-6; D is unclear. V lost 4 bases and J 7 bases, leaving 12 bases between the germline ends. This CDR3 has 14 residues. CDR1 and CDR2 (germline): SGDLS, YYNGEE. The CDR3 sequence is CASSHREPNSPLHF. The CDR3 coding sequence is TGTGCCAGCAGCCACAGAGAGCCGAATTCACCCCTCCACTTT.

The V call is TRBV25-1, the J call TRBJ2-2; D gene uncertain. V lost 6 bases and J 2 bases, leaving 10 bases between the germline ends. The CDR3 is 14 amino acids. Germline V CDR1 and CDR2: MGHDK, SYGVNS. The CDR3 nucleotides read TGTGCCAGCAGGGTCCAGGCAAACACCGGGGAGCTGTTTTTT. Residues: CASRVQANTGELFF.

The chain is built from TRBV15 and TRBJ1-4; 9 positions agree with TRBD1. The CDR3 is 15 residues long. Germline V gene lookup returns CDR1 LNHNV and CDR2 YYDKDF (reference sequence). The trim removed 11 bases at V and 6 bases at J, leaving 13 bases unmatched. The CDR3 here is CACSVPGQGDEKLFF. The CDR3 DNA reads TGTGCCTGCAGTGTACCGGGACAGGGTGATGAAAAACTGTTTTTT.

The rearrangement links TRBV19 to TRBJ2-5; 10 bases map to TRBD1. The CDR3 runs to 15 residues. V was pared by 5 bases and J by 5 bases, with 8 bases of the junction left unmatched. From germline, CDR1 is LNHDA and CDR2 SQIVND (reference sequence). This CDR3 is CASSPGTGVGETQYF. The CDR3 bases are TGTGCCAGTAGTCCCGGGACAGGGGTGGGGGAGACCCAGTACTTC.

This clonotype was seen only a few times. The genes are TRBV29-1 and TRBJ2-3; D remains unclear. V lost 2 bases and J 2 bases, leaving 8 bases between the germline ends. The CDR3 sequence is 13 residues long. Germline values: CDR1 SQVTM, CDR2 ANQGSEA. The CDR3 DNA reads as TGCAGCGTTGAATGGGCAAACACAGATACGCAGTATTTT. It yields the protein CSVEWANTDTQYF.

This clonotype was observed at least ten times. J is TRBJ1-4 and V is TRBV15; a possible D gene is TRBD1 (5 bases). Germline V gives CDR1 LNHNV, CDR2 YYDKDF (reference sequence). V was pared by 0 bases and J by 1 base, with 12 bases between. The CDR3 is 17 amino acids. The CDR3 nucleotides are TGTGCCACCAGCAGAGACAGGGTCGGTTTAACTAATGAAAAACTGTTTTTT. It is translated as CATSRDRVGLTNEKLFF.

This chain uses TRBV19 with TRBJ1-2, with a tentative D call TRBD1 (6 bases). V was pared by 11 bases and J by 7 bases, with 23 bases between. The CDR3 has 14 residues. The germline V gene has CDR1 LNHDA and CDR2 SQIVND (reference sequence). The CDR3 coding sequence is TGTGCCTGGAGTGCCGGGACAAGGCGGCTTGGCTACACCTTC. Translation gives CAWSAGTRRLGYTF.

On this clonotype itself: Compared with germline, one end of the junction differs, possibly owing to a read error. The gene calls are TRBV29-1 and TRBJ2-7; TRBD1 matches at 9 bases. The CDR3 covers 14 residues. Looked up from germline, CDR1 is SQVTM and CDR2 is ANQGSEA. The CDR3 coding sequence is TGTGCCAGCGGTCCGGGACAGGGAACATGGGAGCAGTACTTC. It encodes CASGPGQGTWEQYF.